These T cell receptor beta chains were read from a single sample in a study of blood T cell repertoires in COVID-19. The table came from immunoSEQ multiplex PCR; TCRdb's copy has only in-frame clones and leaves some out. The sample includes 89,000 or so clones, roughly 84% of them seen just once. Sequencing input: peripheral blood. All receptors derive from a human donor in a cohort sampled during active COVID-19. Both conserved end residues are part of each CDR3. D genes are given only for firm matches. Size values are once, few and many counts, or a class for expanded clones, and some rows have none.

clone_size: NA
cdr3_length: 15
v_call: TRBV4-1
j_call: TRBJ1-1
d_call: NA
cdr3_nt: TGCGCCAGCAGCCAAGTTCTCAGGGCGAACACTGAAGCTTTCTTT
cdr3_aa: CASSQVLRANTEAFF

clone_size: NA
cdr3_length: 14
v_call: TRBV28
j_call: TRBJ1-1
d_call: NA
cdr3_nt: TGTGCCAGCAGCGTAGGGACACCAACTCCTGAAGCTTTCTTT
cdr3_aa: CASSVGTPTPEAFF

clone_size: NA
cdr3_length: 14
v_call: TRBV7-2
j_call: TRBJ2-7
d_call: TRBD2
cdr3_nt: TGTGCCAGCAGGGCCGGGACTAGCAGCTACGAGCAGTACTTC
cdr3_aa: CASRAGTSSYEQYF

clone_size: few
cdr3_length: 13
v_call: TRBV30
j_call: TRBJ2-3
d_call: NA
cdr3_nt: TGTGCCTGGAGCCGAGGTATCACAGATACGCAGTATTTT
cdr3_aa: CAWSRGITDTQYF

clone_size: NA
cdr3_length: 14
v_call: TRBV27
j_call: TRBJ1-4
d_call: NA
cdr3_nt: TGTGCCAGCAGTTTTCCAGGGTTCGGCGAAAAACTGTTTTTT
cdr3_aa: CASSFPGFGEKLFF

clone_size: NA
cdr3_length: 13
v_call: TRBV7-6
j_call: TRBJ1-2
d_call: NA
cdr3_nt: TGTGCCAGCAGCCCGCAGGAATCCTATGGCTACACCTTC
cdr3_aa: CASSPQESYGYTF

clone_size: NA
cdr3_length: 16
v_call: TRBV6-6
j_call: TRBJ2-5
d_call: NA
cdr3_nt: TGTGCCAGCAGTTACGGCACGACAGGTCCTCAAGAGACCCAGTACTTC
cdr3_aa: CASSYGTTGPQETQYF

clone_size: few
cdr3_length: 13
v_call: TRBV5-6
j_call: TRBJ1-2
d_call: TRBD1
cdr3_nt: TGTGCCAGCAGCTTGCCCACAGGGGATGGCTACACCTTC
cdr3_aa: CASSLPTGDGYTF

clone_size: NA
cdr3_length: 16
v_call: TRBV6-2/TRBV6-3
j_call: TRBJ2-7
d_call: NA
cdr3_nt: TGTGCCAGCAGTTCCACTTTAGGGGGTAAAGCCTACGAGCAGTACTTC
cdr3_aa: CASSSTLGGKAYEQYF

clone_size: NA
cdr3_length: 14
v_call: TRBV6-4
j_call: TRBJ1-1
d_call: NA
cdr3_nt: TGTGCCAGCAGTGTGGGGAGTGGGAACACTGAAGCTTTCTTT
cdr3_aa: CASSVGSGNTEAFF

clone_size: NA
cdr3_length: 16
v_call: TRBV5-1
j_call: TRBJ2-1
d_call: NA
cdr3_nt: TGCGCCAGCAGCTCCCTACAGGGAGGGTCCTACAATGAGCAGTTCTTC
cdr3_aa: CASSSLQGGSYNEQFF

clone_size: NA
cdr3_length: 16
v_call: TRBV28
j_call: TRBJ1-5
d_call: TRBD1
cdr3_nt: TGTGCCAGCAATCGGCAGGGGGTGGGAAGCAATCAGCCCCAGCATTTT
cdr3_aa: CASNRQGVGSNQPQHF

clone_size: NA
cdr3_length: 16
v_call: TRBV5-4
j_call: TRBJ2-2
d_call: NA
cdr3_nt: TGTGCCAGCAGCCTTAGACGTGGCAGGGCCCCCGGGGAGCTGTTTTTT
cdr3_aa: CASSLRRGRAPGELFF

clone_size: NA
cdr3_length: 13
v_call: TRBV7-2
j_call: TRBJ1-6
d_call: NA
cdr3_nt: TGTGCCAGCAGCCCTCTGACAGGTTCACCCCTCCACTTT
cdr3_aa: CASSPLTGSPLHF

clone_size: NA
cdr3_length: 14
v_call: TRBV10-3
j_call: TRBJ1-1
d_call: NA
cdr3_nt: TGTGCCACCCTCCGGCGGAGGGAGGAGACTGAAGCTTTCTTT
cdr3_aa: CATLRRREETEAFF

clone_size: NA
cdr3_length: 14
v_call: TRBV28
j_call: TRBJ1-1
d_call: TRBD1
cdr3_nt: TGTGCCAGCAGAGGACAGGGGGCGCACACTGAAGCTTTCTTT
cdr3_aa: CASRGQGAHTEAFF

clone_size: NA
cdr3_length: 14
v_call: TRBV29-1
j_call: TRBJ1-3
d_call: NA
cdr3_nt: TGCAGCGTTGAAAACGCGGGGGGCGGAAACACCATATATTTT
cdr3_aa: CSVENAGGGNTIYF

clone_size: NA
cdr3_length: 13
v_call: TRBV19
j_call: TRBJ2-5
d_call: TRBD1
cdr3_nt: TGTGCCAGTGGACAGGGACGGTGGGAGACCCAGTACTTC
cdr3_aa: CASGQGRWETQYF

clone_size: NA
cdr3_length: 13
v_call: TRBV5-8
j_call: TRBJ1-2
d_call: TRBD1
cdr3_nt: TGTGCCAGCAGTTTGACAGGGGCAACTGGCTACACCTTC
cdr3_aa: CASSLTGATGYTF

clone_size: NA
cdr3_length: 15
v_call: TRBV19
j_call: TRBJ1-2
d_call: TRBD1
cdr3_nt: TGTGCCAGTAGTATAGGAGGGGGCGCGGGCTATGGCTACACCTTC
cdr3_aa: CASSIGGGAGYGYTF

clone_size: NA
cdr3_length: 16
v_call: TRBV3-1/TRBV3-2
j_call: TRBJ2-5
d_call: NA
cdr3_nt: TGTGCCAGCAGCCACCGAACCAGGGGCCCGGGGGAGACCCAGTACTTC
cdr3_aa: CASSHRTRGPGETQYF

clone_size: NA
cdr3_length: 15
v_call: TRBV24-1
j_call: TRBJ2-1
d_call: TRBD1
cdr3_nt: TGTGCCACCAGTGATTCCGTGACAGGGCCCAATGAGCAGTTCTTC
cdr3_aa: CATSDSVTGPNEQFF

clone_size: NA
cdr3_length: 14
v_call: TRBV18
j_call: TRBJ2-2
d_call: TRBD1
cdr3_nt: TGTGCCAGCTCACCGCAGGGGGACACCGGGGAGCTGTTTTTT
cdr3_aa: CASSPQGDTGELFF

clone_size: NA
cdr3_length: 12
v_call: TRBV10-3
j_call: TRBJ1-1
d_call: NA
cdr3_nt: TGTGCCATCAGTGGGAGGGGTACTGAAGCTTTCTTT
cdr3_aa: CAISGRGTEAFF

clone_size: NA
cdr3_length: 16
v_call: TRBV5-1
j_call: TRBJ1-5
d_call: TRBD1
cdr3_nt: TGCGCCAGCAGCTTGGCGGGACAGGGGGCGAATCAGCCCCAGCATTTT
cdr3_aa: CASSLAGQGANQPQHF

clone_size: NA
cdr3_length: 16
v_call: TRBV9
j_call: TRBJ1-2
d_call: NA
cdr3_nt: TGTGCCAGCAGGTCTGAACAGACACCAAACTACTATGGCTACACCTTC
cdr3_aa: CASRSEQTPNYYGYTF

clone_size: few
cdr3_length: 15
v_call: TRBV5-1
j_call: TRBJ2-2
d_call: TRBD1
cdr3_nt: TGCGCCAGCGGCACAGGGGGTCCGAACACCGGGGAGCTGTTTTTT
cdr3_aa: CASGTGGPNTGELFF

clone_size: NA
cdr3_length: 14
v_call: TRBV30
j_call: TRBJ1-4
d_call: TRBD1
cdr3_nt: TGTGCCTGGAGTAGGGGGCTAGCTAATGAAAAACTGTTTTTT
cdr3_aa: CAWSRGLANEKLFF

clone_size: NA
cdr3_length: 15
v_call: TRBV3-1/TRBV3-2
j_call: TRBJ2-5
d_call: TRBD1
cdr3_nt: TGTGCCAGCAGCCATGCGGACAGGAGACAAGAGACCCAGTACTTC
cdr3_aa: CASSHADRRQETQYF

clone_size: few
cdr3_length: 15
v_call: TRBV18
j_call: TRBJ1-4
d_call: TRBD1
cdr3_nt: TGTGCCAGCTCACCCGGACAGGACTGGAATGAAAAACTGTTTTTT
cdr3_aa: CASSPGQDWNEKLFF

clone_size: NA
cdr3_length: 13
v_call: TRBV7-9
j_call: TRBJ2-1
d_call: NA
cdr3_nt: TGTGCCAGCAGCTTAGGACGGAGGGGTGAGCAGTTCTTC
cdr3_aa: CASSLGRRGEQFF

clone_size: NA
cdr3_length: 12
v_call: TRBV27
j_call: TRBJ1-1
d_call: NA
cdr3_nt: TGTGCCAGCAGTTTACGGGGGGGTTCAGCTTTCTTT
cdr3_aa: CASSLRGGSAFF

clone_size: NA
cdr3_length: 14
v_call: TRBV5-6
j_call: TRBJ2-7
d_call: TRBD2
cdr3_nt: TGTGCCAGCAGCCCGGGACTAGCGGTCTACGAGCAGTACTTC
cdr3_aa: CASSPGLAVYEQYF

clone_size: few
cdr3_length: 14
v_call: TRBV7-9
j_call: TRBJ2-2
d_call: TRBD1
cdr3_nt: TGTGCCAGCAGCCTACAGGGGTACACCGGGGAGCTGTTTTTT
cdr3_aa: CASSLQGYTGELFF

clone_size: NA
cdr3_length: 15
v_call: TRBV19
j_call: TRBJ2-7
d_call: TRBD2
cdr3_nt: TGTGCCAGTAGTAGGGAGCGGGAGACCTCCTACGAGCAGTACTTC
cdr3_aa: CASSRERETSYEQYF

clone_size: few
cdr3_length: 14
v_call: TRBV5-6
j_call: TRBJ1-2
d_call: NA
cdr3_nt: TGTGCCAGCAGCTTGGGGGGCAGGAACTATGGCTACACCTTC
cdr3_aa: CASSLGGRNYGYTF

clone_size: NA
cdr3_length: 15
v_call: TRBV9
j_call: TRBJ1-2
d_call: NA
cdr3_nt: TGTGCCAGCAGTCGAGACAGGTCAGCTAACTATGGCTACACCTTC
cdr3_aa: CASSRDRSANYGYTF

clone_size: NA
cdr3_length: 14
v_call: TRBV7-2
j_call: TRBJ2-7
d_call: NA
cdr3_nt: TGTGCCAGCAGCTTAAATCCAGCGAACAACGAGCAGTACTTC
cdr3_aa: CASSLNPANNEQYF

clone_size: NA
cdr3_length: 14
v_call: TRBV19
j_call: TRBJ2-3
d_call: TRBD1
cdr3_nt: TGTGCCAGTAGTAGGAAGGGGGCAAGAGATACGCAGTATTTT
cdr3_aa: CASSRKGARDTQYF

clone_size: NA
cdr3_length: 15
v_call: TRBV19
j_call: TRBJ1-2
d_call: NA
cdr3_nt: TGTGCCAGTAGTATTACTGTTGTACAGAACTATGGCTACACCTTC
cdr3_aa: CASSITVVQNYGYTF

clone_size: NA
cdr3_length: 14
v_call: TRBV5-5
j_call: TRBJ2-1
d_call: TRBD2
cdr3_nt: TGTGCCAGCAGGGGACTAGCGGTGCAGGGTGAGCAGTTCTTC
cdr3_aa: CASRGLAVQGEQFF

clone_size: NA
cdr3_length: 14
v_call: TRBV9
j_call: TRBJ2-3
d_call: TRBD1
cdr3_nt: TGTGCCAGCAGCCGGGACAGCCCAAAAGATACGCAGTATTTT
cdr3_aa: CASSRDSPKDTQYF